Below, one TCR beta chain is given with its context. The sample belongs to a study of response to subunit inactivated influenza vaccine. TCRdb re-called the RT-PCR reads with MiXCR, one entry per CDR3 protein. Of about 540,000 distinct CDR3 sequences in the sample, 20% to 25% were seen once. The sample was also linked to a second study, of T cells expressing NK-cell markers. That paper adds: The cDNA for TCR beta came from 5'RACE template switching with UMIs. It was sorted CD3+CD56-NKG2C+, CD3+CD56+NKG2C- and CD3+CD56+NKG2C+ T cells that provided the TCR beta repertoires.

This clonotype was sampled from a man in his fifties or sixties who received an inactivated influenza vaccine. The sequenced sample was CD4+ T cells sorted from PBMCs, obtained 11 to 12 days after vaccination.

The CDR3 is CASKVARGSNNEQFF. The CDR3 DNA is TGTGCCAGCAAAGTAGCCAGGGGGAGTAACAATGAGCAGTTCTTC. The chain carries TRBV12-3 or TRBV12-4 and TRBJ2-1; 7 bases align to TRBD1. The V segment lost 7 bases and the J segment 5 bases; nucleotides outside the gene matches: 11. CDR3 length: 15 residues.